The clone carrying this T cell receptor beta chain has only a few counts. The record originates from a study of T cells after yellow fever vaccination. Trimming pared 4 bases from V and 0 bases from J, leaving 12 bases between. The CDR3 is 15 residues long. CDR1 is SGHAT and CDR2 is FQDESV in the germline V gene (reference sequence). Each CDR3 protein gets one entry after TCRdb re-called the 5' RACE reads with MiXCR. Of roughly 500,000 distinct CDR3 sequences in the sample, 15% to 20% were seen once. The source material was PBMCs, sampled 15 days after the yellow fever booster vaccination. This sequence originates from a man aged 25-45 years who received the YFV17D yellow fever vaccine. The chain has TRBV11-1 and TRBJ1-1, with a weak D call TRBD1 (5 bases). CDR3 amino acids: CASSSGGGLNTEAFF. The CDR3, as DNA: TGTGCCAGCAGCTCAGGCGGGGGACTGAACACTGAAGCTTTCTTT.